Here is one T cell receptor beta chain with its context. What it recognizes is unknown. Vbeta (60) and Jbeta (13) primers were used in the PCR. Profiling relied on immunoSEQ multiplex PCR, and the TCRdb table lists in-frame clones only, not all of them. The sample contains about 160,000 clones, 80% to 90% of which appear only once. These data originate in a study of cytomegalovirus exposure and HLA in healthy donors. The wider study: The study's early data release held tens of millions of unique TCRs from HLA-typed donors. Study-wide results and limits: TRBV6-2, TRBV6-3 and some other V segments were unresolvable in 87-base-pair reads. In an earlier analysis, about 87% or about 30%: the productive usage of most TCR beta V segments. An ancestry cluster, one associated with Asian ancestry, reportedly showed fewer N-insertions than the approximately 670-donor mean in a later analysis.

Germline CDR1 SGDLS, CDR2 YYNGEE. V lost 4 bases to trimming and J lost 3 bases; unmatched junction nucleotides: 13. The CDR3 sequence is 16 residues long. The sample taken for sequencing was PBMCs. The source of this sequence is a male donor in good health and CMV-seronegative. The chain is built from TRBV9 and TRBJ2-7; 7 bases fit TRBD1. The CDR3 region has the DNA TGTGCCAGCAGCCAATTTAGACAGGGACCCTTCTACGAGCAGTACTTC. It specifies CASSQFRQGPFYEQYF.